Below are 9 T cell receptor beta chains sequenced from a single sample in a study of PD-1 blockade in classical Hodgkin lymphoma. Measured with immunoSEQ multiplex PCR; TCRdb has only the in-frame clones, and not every one. The sample lists approximately 57,000 clones, 80% to 95% occurring once. The patients all showed relapse after autologous stem cell transplantation, while their brentuximab vedotin exposure varied. The specimen comprised peripheral blood mononuclear cells (PBMCs), sampled before the second cycle of nivolumab. These receptors were obtained from a human donor with classical Hodgkin lymphoma.

The chain uses TRBV30 and TRBJ1-4; 7 nucleotides align to TRBD1. The germline CDR1 and CDR2 sequences are GTSNPN and SVGIG (reference sequence). V gave up 0 bases and J gave up 6 bases; unmatched junction bases: 4. CDR3 length equals 14 residues. DNA of the CDR3: TGTGCCTGGAGTGTGGGGACAGTGTATGAAAAACTGTTTTTT. Protein: CAWSVGTVYEKLFF. The whole variable domain, remainder taken from reference TRBV30 and TRBJ1-4, is SQTIHQWPATLVQPVGSPLSLECTVEGTSNPNLYWYRQAAGRGLQLLFYSVGIGQISSEVPQNLSASRPQDRQFILSSKKLLLSDSGFYLCAWSVGTVYEKLFFGSGTQLSVL.

This chain's CDR3 is CASSLEGLVGFQPQHF. Here the CDR3 DNA reads TGTGCCAGCAGCTTGGAGGGACTCGTGGGATTCCAGCCCCAGCATTTT. The chain links TRBV7-8 to TRBJ1-5; D may be TRBD1 (5 bases). Germline lookup yields CDR1 SGHVS and CDR2 FQNEAQ. This CDR3 spans 16 amino acids. The V gene lost 3 bases and the J gene lost 7 bases, with 19 bases spanning the gap.

The V call is TRBV19, the J call TRBJ2-1; 11 bases are a match to TRBD2. The junction had 9 bases not matched to a gene; V was cut back by 3 bases and J by 8 bases. This CDR3 contains 16 residues. Germline CDR1 reads LNHDA; CDR2 reads SQIVND (reference sequence). CDR3 sequence reads: CASSMFSGRAADEQFF. CDR3 coding DNA: TGTGCCAGTAGTATGTTTAGCGGGAGGGCCGCCGATGAGCAGTTCTTC.

The chain employs TRBV5-1 and TRBJ2-7; D might be TRBD1 or TRBD2, each matching 5 bases. From germline, CDR1 is SGHRS and CDR2 YFSETQ. This CDR3 is built from 15 residues. V dropped 4 bases and J dropped 4 bases, with 18 bases sitting between them. Here the CDR3 DNA reads TGCGCCAGCAGCGAAGGGGCCGGGGATTGGTACGAGCAGTACTTC. Translation: CASSEGAGDWYEQYF.

This clone was detected once. V gene TRBV18 combines with J gene TRBJ2-7, with 9 bases matching TRBD2. This CDR3 contains 15 residues. V was clipped by 1 base and J by 0 bases; unmatched bases: 1. Germline-derived CDR1 and CDR2 are KGHSH and LQKENI. In DNA, the CDR3 is TGTGCCAGCTCACCACAGCGGGAGGTCTCCTACGAGCAGTACTTC. Translated: CASSPQREVSYEQYF.

The sample holds one count of this clone. CDR3 protein: CASSEGDGSYNEQFF. The CDR3 DNA reads TGTGCCAGCAGTGAAGGAGACGGCTCCTACAATGAGCAGTTCTTC. The chain couples TRBV25-1 to TRBJ2-1; D gene unclear. CDR3 size: 15 residues. V shed 2 bases and J shed 0 bases, with 8 bases lying between them. CDR1 is MGHDK and CDR2 is SYGVNS in the germline V gene.

This clone was observed a single time. This sequence joins TRBV12-5 and TRBJ2-1; TRBD2 matches 12 bases. This CDR3 is built from 15 residues. CDR1 and CDR2 (germline): LGHNT, FRNRAP. Trimming cost V 4 bases and J 4 bases; bases outside gene matches: 2. The CDR3 DNA reads as TGTGCTAGTGGTTGGACTAGCGGGGCATACAATGAGCAGTTCTTC. It is translated as CASGWTSGAYNEQFF.

The chain carries TRBV28 and TRBJ2-7; D might be TRBD2 (5 bases). Germline V gene sequence: CDR1 MDHEN, CDR2 SYDVKM. Trimming left V 1 base short and J 5 bases short, with 9 bases between. The CDR3 sequence is 13 residues long. CDR3 sequence reads: CASSLLEVHEQYF. DNA for the CDR3: TGTGCCAGCAGTTTATTGGAGGTGCACGAGCAGTACTTC.

The V and J genes are TRBV25-1 and TRBJ1-1; D call uncertain. The CDR3 contains 15 residues. V was trimmed by 3 bases and J by 1 base, leaving 12 bases between them. Germline-derived CDR1 and CDR2 are MGHDK and SYGVNS. CDR3 region: CASSEQDVWNTEAFF. The CDR3 DNA reads as TGTGCCAGCAGTGAGCAGGACGTGTGGAACACTGAAGCTTTCTTT.